This TCR beta chain was identified during a study of blood T cell repertoires in COVID-19 (dated by TCRdb to 2018 to 2021). About the full investigation: ImmuneRACE Cohort 3 recovered participants were defined by two consecutive negative NP/OP PCR tests, healthcare professional clearance, or symptom resolution. Collaborator samples came from the United States, Italy and Spain and covered acute and convalescent phases of COVID-19. The dataset comprised deeply sampled blood TCRbeta repertoires from subjects exposed to, actively infected with, or recovered from COVID-19. The sample metadata nearly always contained a de-identified subject ID, COVID-19 status, age in years and sex. Where available, HLA class I and class II types were obtained from metadata supplied by the sample provider rather than from assay-based typing. The prospective study material was composed of cDNA or gDNA derived from T cells, B-cell-depleted T cells, or PBMCs. The samples were drawn from the first 160 participants of the ongoing ImmuneRACE study and from 1,254 subjects provided by 6 global collaborators. The repertoires were released in a freely available public database intended as a resource for research on the immune response to SARS-CoV-2. What the work shows at the level of the full study, not this receptor alone: The amount of clinical and demographic metadata varied by source and participant and was provided uncurated.

On this clone itself: Which antigen it targets is not known. No much larger clonotype is one base removed from it; base qualities were not supplied.

The immunoSEQ Assay, a bias-controlled multiplex PCR, was used to amplify TCRbeta CDR3 regions from genomic DNA. The authors processed their data as follows. Nucleated cell counts per sample were estimated from amplification of reference gene primers within the assay. To quantify the absolute abundance of each unique TCRbeta CDR3 rearrangement, sequence reads were collapsed and filtered. For each sample, productive Simpson clonality was calculated as the square root of Simpson's diversity index across productive rearrangements. Here the immuneACCESS table is served through TCRdb, limited to in-frame sequences with V and J called. Missing clones are a known gap in these copies; in checked studies unresolved V genes cover under half, and the rest lacks a known reason. The DNA gave D and trimming, while V, J and clone size come from that table. The sample profile shows 350,000 to 400,000 clones; 80% to 90% of them were found once. Roughly 1.9% of the sample comes from the top ten.

The V end loses 1 base and the J end loses 5 bases, and a stretch of 14 bases separates them. The CDR3 holds 16 amino acids from the cysteine to the phenylalanine. This entry keeps only the CDR3 DNA: 48 bases, framed from base 1. CDR1 SGHVS and CDR2 FQNEAQ were looked up in the germline V gene. In the prospective study, participants were roughly 18 to 90 years old, resided in about two dozen geographic areas of the United States, and were enrolled through a virtual design. In the prospective study, participants were assigned to cohorts based on the clinical history participants reported in a screening survey and a study questionnaire. Each participant in the prospective study had whole blood, serum and a nasopharyngeal or oropharyngeal swab collected by mobile phlebotomists. Additional blood draws and questionnaires over a roughly two-month period could optionally be provided by prospective study participants. Blood samples from the prospective study were shipped frozen or at room temperature prior to DNA extraction.

In this chain, TRBV7-8 is recombined with TRBJ2-2, with a tentative D gene TRBD2 over 5 matching bases. The sample taken for sequencing was PBMCs or T cells enriched from blood (not recorded which). The TCR comes from a man in his forties or fifties in a cohort exposed to, infected with or recovered from COVID-19 (not recorded which). The DNA sequence reads TGTGCCAGCAGCTTAGTGGCGGGCATGTTTACCGGGGAGCTGTTTTTT. The resulting protein is CASSLVAGMFTGELFF. Here the CDR3 is joined to the reference TRBV7-8 and TRBJ2-2 genes, and the full variable domain is: GAGVSQSPRYKVAKRGQDVALRCDPISGHVSLFWYQQALGQGPEFLTYFQNEAQLDKSGLPSDRFFAERPEGSVSTLKIQRTQQEDSAVYLCASSLVAGMFTGELFFGEGSRLTVL.